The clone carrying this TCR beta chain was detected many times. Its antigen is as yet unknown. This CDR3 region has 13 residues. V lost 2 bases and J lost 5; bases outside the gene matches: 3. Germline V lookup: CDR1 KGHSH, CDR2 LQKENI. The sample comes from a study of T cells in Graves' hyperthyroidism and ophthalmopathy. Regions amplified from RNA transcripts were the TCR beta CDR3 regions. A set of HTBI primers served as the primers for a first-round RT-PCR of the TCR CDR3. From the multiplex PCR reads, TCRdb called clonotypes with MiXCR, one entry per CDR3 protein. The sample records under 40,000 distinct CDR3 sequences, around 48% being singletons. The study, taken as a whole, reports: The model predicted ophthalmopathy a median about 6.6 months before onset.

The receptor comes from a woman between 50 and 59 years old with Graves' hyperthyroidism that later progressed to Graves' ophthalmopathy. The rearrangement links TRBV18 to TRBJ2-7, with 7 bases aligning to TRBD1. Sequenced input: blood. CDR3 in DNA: TGTGCCAGCTCACCAGACAGGGCGGACGAGCAGTACTTC. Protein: CASSPDRADEQYF.